The rows below give T cell receptor beta chains drawn from one sample of a study of T cells in Graves' hyperthyroidism and ophthalmopathy. TCRdb reprocessed the multiplex PCR reads via MiXCR and lists one record per CDR3 protein. The data hold around 690,000 distinct CDR3 sequences, with around a sixth observed a single time. Material for sequencing was blood. These receptors came from a man aged 50 or older with Graves' hyperthyroidism. Both conserved end residues are part of each CDR3. A D gene is named only where the DNA matches it firmly. Only part of the rows carry a size: once, few, many, or a class if the clone is expanded.

>few|TRBJ2-2|-|TRBV4-1
TGCGCCAGCAGCCAAGTACCCTCCTTGTATACCGGGGAGCTGTTTTTT
CASSQVPSLYTGELFF
>few|TRBJ2-1|-|TRBV2
TGTGCCAGCAGTGCTTTGCGGACCTACAATGTGCAGTTCTTC
CASSALRTYNVQFF
>many|TRBJ2-2|-|TRBV11-2
TGTGCCAGCAGACCTGACAGACGGAACACCGGGGAGCTGTTTTTT
CASRPDRRNTGELFF
>few|TRBJ2-1|TRBD2|TRBV5-1
TGCGCCAGCTCTCGGACTAGCGGGAGTATGGGTGAGCAGTTCTTC
CASSRTSGSMGEQFF
>few|TRBJ2-7|-|TRBV6-1
TGTGCCAGCAGTGAAAGAGGATTACGCTACGAGCAGTACTTC
CASSERGLRYEQYF
>many|TRBJ2-7|TRBD1|TRBV28
TGTGCCAGCAGTTGGGACAGAAAAAACGAGCAGTACTTC
CASSWDRKNEQYF
>-|TRBJ2-1|-|TRBV28
TGTGCCAGCAGACTTTTTTTTGGACGAAACAATGAGCAGTTCTTC
CASRLFFGRNNEQFF
>many|TRBJ2-1|-|TRBV7-9
TGTGCCAGCAGCTTACGGATGGATGAGCAGTTCTTC
CASSLRMDEQFF
>many|TRBJ1-5|TRBD1|TRBV2
TGTGCCAGCAGGGGGACAGGGCATCGTCAGCCCCAGCATTTT
CASRGTGHRQPQHF
>-|TRBJ1-5|-|TRBV20-1
TGCAGTGCTATTGGGGCAGGGAACAATCAGCCCCAGCATTTT
CSAIGAGNNQPQHF
>few|TRBJ2-7|TRBD2|TRBV12-3/TRBV12-4
TGTGCCAGCAGTTTAGATAGCGGGAGATTCTACGAGCAGTACTTC
CASSLDSGRFYEQYF
>many|TRBJ1-4|-|TRBV24-1
TGTGCCACCAGTGATTCAGACGTAACTAATGAAAAACTGTTTTTT
CATSDSDVTNEKLFF
>many|TRBJ2-2|-|TRBV19
TGTGCCAGTAGCTGGACCAACAGAGCGGCCGGGGAGCTGTTTTTT
CASSWTNRAAGELFF
>few|TRBJ1-5|-|TRBV19
TGTGCCAGTAGTATTGGGTCCACATATCAGCCCCAGCATTTT
CASSIGSTYQPQHF
>once|TRBJ1-1|-|TRBV29-1
TGCAGCGTTGACGACAGACACTCTGGAATGAACACTGAAGCTTTCTTT
CSVDDRHSGMNTEAFF
>many|TRBJ2-7|-|TRBV11-1
TGTGCCAGCAGCCTCTCCGGGACACTGTCCTACGAGCAGTACTTC
CASSLSGTLSYEQYF
>few|TRBJ1-5|-|TRBV20-1
TGCAGTGCTATCAGGCGGGGATGGGTCCAGCCCCAGCATTTT
CSAIRRGWVQPQHF
>-|TRBJ2-7|-|TRBV2
TGTGCCAGCAGTGATAGCCGGGACACATACTACGAGCAGTACTTC
CASSDSRDTYYEQYF
>-|TRBJ2-1|TRBD2|TRBV9
TGTGCCAGCAGCGTAGGACTAGCGGGAGTTGAGCAGTTCTTC
CASSVGLAGVEQFF
>many|TRBJ1-2|-|TRBV7-2
TGTGCCAGCAGCCCGACTGCACCAGGTCCTAACTATGGCTACACCTTC
CASSPTAPGPNYGYTF
>few|TRBJ2-7|TRBD2|TRBV18
TGTGCCAGCTCACCCACTAGCGCTACCTACGAGCAGTACTTC
CASSPTSATYEQYF
>few|TRBJ1-1|TRBD1|TRBV2
TGTGCCAGCAGTGAAGCAGGGGGCGCGTCAGGAATCACTGAAGCTTTCTTT
CASSEAGGASGITEAFF
>few|TRBJ1-2|TRBD1|TRBV19
TGTGCCAGTAGGCCGGGACAGGGGGCTGGCTACACCTTC
CASRPGQGAGYTF
>-|TRBJ2-3|-|TRBV6-1
TGTGCCAGCAGTGCATATGGCCCCACAGATACGCAGTATTTT
CASSAYGPTDTQYF
>few|TRBJ2-7|-|TRBV30
TGTGCCTGGAGTTGGGGGAAAAACTACGAGCAGTACTTC
CAWSWGKNYEQYF
>many|TRBJ2-7|-|TRBV11-2
TGTGCCAGCAGCTCGGCAGGAGGGATCTCCTACGAGCAGTACTTC
CASSSAGGISYEQYF
>few|TRBJ2-2|TRBD1|TRBV5-1
TGCGCCAGCAGCCCCCGGGACAGGGAGGGCACCGGGGAGCTGTTTTTT
CASSPRDREGTGELFF
>-|TRBJ2-7|TRBD2|TRBV20-1
TGCAGTGGGGAGTGGGCGGGAGGTCGGTACGAGCAGTACTTC
CSGEWAGGRYEQYF
>many|TRBJ2-1|-|TRBV7-3
TGTGCCAGCAGCTTAACGTCAAACAATGAGCAGTTCTTC
CASSLTSNNEQFF
>many|TRBJ1-2|-|TRBV7-9
TGTGCCAGCAGCTTAGCTTTGGCAGGGGACGGCTACACCTTC
CASSLALAGDGYTF
>many|TRBJ2-4|TRBD2|TRBV12-3/TRBV12-4
TGTGCCAGTTCAGCGGGAGCTATTGACATTCAGTACTTC
CASSAGAIDIQYF
>many|TRBJ2-7|-|TRBV7-3
TGTGCCAGCAGCTTAAAACCGCAATCAACCTACGAGCAGTACTTC
CASSLKPQSTYEQYF
>-|TRBJ1-1|-|TRBV6-1
TGTGCCAGCAGTGAGAATTTGGAGACCACTGAAGCTTTCTTT
CASSENLETTEAFF
>-|TRBJ2-7|TRBD2|TRBV7-2
TGTGCCAGCAGCGCAGAAGGGGGACTAGCGGGAGGGGCATACTTC
CASSAEGGLAGGAYF
>many|TRBJ2-1|TRBD2|TRBV11-1
TGTGCCAGCAGCTTAACTAGCGGGAGTCACAATGAGCAGTTCTTC
CASSLTSGSHNEQFF
>-|TRBJ1-1|TRBD1|TRBV19
TGTGCCAGTAGTTTTGGACAGGGTCACACTGAAGCTTTCTTT
CASSFGQGHTEAFF
>few|TRBJ2-1|-|TRBV24-1
TGTGCCACCAGTGATTTGGAGGGCAATGAGCAGTTCTTC
CATSDLEGNEQFF
>-|TRBJ2-1|TRBD2|TRBV11-2
TGTGCCAGCAGCGGCCCGGGACTAGCGGGAGTTGGTGAGCAGTTCTTC
CASSGPGLAGVGEQFF
>many|TRBJ2-7|-|TRBV15
TGTGCCACCAGCAGAGATCGGTTGTATTTTGAAGAGCAGTACTTC
CATSRDRLYFEEQYF
>many|TRBJ1-2|-|TRBV7-8
TGTGCCAGCAGCTTAGCGATAGGGACTAACTATGGCTACACCTTC
CASSLAIGTNYGYTF
>many|TRBJ2-7|TRBD2|TRBV7-2
TGTGCCAGCAGCTTAGCAGATAGCGGGAGTCCCTACGAGCAGTACTTC
CASSLADSGSPYEQYF
>many|TRBJ1-1|-|TRBV12-3/TRBV12-4
TGTGCCAGCAGTTTAGGCAGGAGGAGGATGAACACTGAAGCTTTCTTT
CASSLGRRRMNTEAFF
>many|TRBJ2-7|TRBD2|TRBV7-8
TGTGCCAGCAGCTTAGTATCTAGCGGGAGCTCCTACGAGCAGTACTTC
CASSLVSSGSSYEQYF
>many|TRBJ2-1|TRBD2|TRBV19
TGTGCCAGTAGTTGGGGACTAGCAGACTACAATGAGCAGTTCTTC
CASSWGLADYNEQFF